The next 26 T cell receptor beta chains were all read from a single sample in a study of blood T cell repertoires in COVID-19. Profiled with immunoSEQ multiplex PCR; TCRdb holds only in-frame clones, not every one. The sample has hundreds of thousands of clones, about 89% seen once. The sequencing sample was made of peripheral blood. These receptors all come from a woman younger than 45 with acute or convalescent COVID-19.

V is TRBV7-8 and J is TRBJ2-1; 14 nucleotides line up with TRBD2. J lost 8 bases, V lost 5 bases, and 2 bases had no gene match. CDR1 SGHVS and CDR2 FQNEAQ come from the germline V gene. The CDR3 contains 14 residues. The CDR3 region has the DNA TGTGCCAGCAGCCAGGGACTAGCGGGGGATGAGCAGTTCTTC. It is translated as CASSQGLAGDEQFF.

This chain connects TRBV3-1 (or the pseudogene TRBV3-2) to TRBJ1-6, with D possibly being TRBD1 (6 bases). The germline V gene has CDR1 LGHDT and CDR2 YNNKEL (reference sequence). The germline V and J ends were trimmed by 4 bases and 0 bases, with 10 bases remaining between them. The CDR3 spans 16 residues. The CDR3 here is CASSPGHNSYNSPLHF. CDR3 coding DNA: TGTGCCAGCAGCCCGGGACACAACTCCTATAATTCACCCCTCCACTTT.

The V gene is TRBV19, the J gene TRBJ2-3; 11 nucleotides line up with TRBD2. Trimming at V came to 5 bases and at J to 3 bases, leaving 7 bases not matched to a gene. The germline V gene encodes CDR1 LNHDA and CDR2 SQIVND (reference sequence). CDR3 length: 16 amino acids. Here the CDR3 DNA reads TGTGCCAGTAGTTACCTGACTAGCGGGGCTACAGATACGCAGTATTTT. It specifies CASSYLTSGATDTQYF.

This clone was seen only once. V and J are TRBV28 and TRBJ2-5; a possible D gene is TRBD1 (8 bases). The CDR3 length is 15 residues. The germline gives CDR1 MDHEN, CDR2 SYDVKM. V dropped 5 bases and J dropped 5 bases, with 18 bases sitting between them. DNA of the CDR3: TGTGCCAGCAGTAGGGGGGGACAGGCAAGGGAGACCCAGTACTTC. Protein: CASSRGGQARETQYF.

The chain couples TRBV9 to TRBJ1-1; 10 positions agree with TRBD1. Germline V gene data show CDR1 as SGDLS and CDR2 as YYNGEE. This CDR3 region has 14 residues. Germline trimming cut 3 bases from V and 5 bases from J; bases unmatched to any gene: 4. CDR3 in DNA: TGTGCCAGCAGCGCAACGGACAGGGGGACTGAAGCTTTCTTT. This encodes CASSATDRGTEAFF. Complete variable domain (other parts from reference TRBV9 and TRBJ1-1): DSGVTQTPKHLITATGQRVTLRCSPRSGDLSVYWYQQSLDQGLQFLIQYYNGEERAKGNILERFSAQQFPDLHSELNLSSLELGDSALYFCASSATDRGTEAFFGQGTRLTVV.

V and J are TRBV21-1 and TRBJ1-5; TRBD1 is the table's D call and was not checked against the DNA. TRBV21-1 is given as a pseudogene. The CDR3 contains 19 residues. CDR3 amino acids: CASSRTGTGNNIRNQPQHF. The CDR3 bases are TGTGCCAGCAGCAGAACCGGGACAGGGAATAATATCAGGAATCAGCCCCAGCATTTT.

V gene TRBV9 combines with J gene TRBJ2-7; 7 bases fit TRBD1. From germline, CDR1 is SGDLS and CDR2 YYNGEE. V lost 3 bases and J lost 0; bases outside the gene matches: 3. This CDR3 is built from 14 residues. The DNA for the CDR3 is TGTGCCAGCAGCGGCCGGGACAGCTCCTACGAGCAGTACTTC. Translation: CASSGRDSSYEQYF.

V gene TRBV5-1 combines with J gene TRBJ1-2; D is possibly TRBD1 (6 bases). V was pared by 4 bases and J by 8 bases, with 30 bases between. Germline V gene data show CDR1 as SGHRS and CDR2 as YFSETQ. This CDR3 has 18 residues. In nucleotides, the CDR3 is TGCGCCAGCAGCCCTGGGGGCGGTTCACTTTTCACCTCTTCCGGCTACACCTTC. Its protein is CASSPGGGSLFTSSGYTF.

V usage is TRBV4-1 and J usage is TRBJ1-2, with 8 bases matching TRBD1. CDR3 size: 15 residues. V lost 0 bases and J lost 5; bases outside the gene matches: 5. Germline V lookup: CDR1 MGHRA, CDR2 YSYEKL. The CDR3 DNA reads TGCGCCAGCAGCCAAGATGACAGGGGCATTTATGGCTACACCTTC. It encodes CASSQDDRGIYGYTF.

V and J are TRBV12-5 and TRBJ1-1; D possibly corresponds to TRBD1 (5 bases). Deletions cut 0 bases from V and 0 bases from J, with 17 bases between. This CDR3 contains 18 residues. From germline, CDR1 is LGHNT and CDR2 FRNRAP. In nucleotides, the CDR3 is TGTGCTAGTGGTTTGGTACTAACGGGAGGGGAGGTGAACACTGAAGCTTTCTTT. Translating gives CASGLVLTGGEVNTEAFF.

The gene calls are TRBV9 and TRBJ1-3; a weak D match, TRBD1 (5 bases). This CDR3 comprises 19 residues. CDR1 and CDR2 from the germline V gene are SGDLS and YYNGEE. V lost 0 bases to trimming and J lost 1 base, with 20 bases between them. The chain's CDR3 is CASSVGRGWGRESGNTIYF. The CDR3 coding sequence is TGTGCCAGCAGCGTAGGTCGAGGTTGGGGACGGGAGTCTGGAAACACCATATATTTT.

This clone was seen once. Written as DNA, the CDR3 is TGTGCCAGCAGCCTCGGACAGGGCGGAGGAAAACTGTTTTTT. Amino acid sequence: CASSLGQGGGKLFF. The V gene is TRBV28, the J gene TRBJ1-4; 8 bases fit TRBD1. Germline CDR1 and CDR2: MDHEN and SYDVKM. With V trimmed by 6 bases and J by 10 bases, 10 bases remained unmatched. The CDR3 runs 14 residues.

This chain connects TRBV9 to TRBJ2-5; tentatively, D is TRBD2 (6 bases). In germline, CDR1 is SGDLS, CDR2 YYNGEE. The CDR3 extends over 16 amino acids. The V end lost 3 bases, the J end lost 3 bases, and 18 bases lay between the germline ends. The CDR3 protein is CASSDSGEPDKETQYF. DNA for the CDR3: TGTGCCAGCAGCGATAGCGGCGAACCCGACAAAGAGACCCAGTACTTC.

This clone was recorded once. CDR3 nucleotides: TGTGCCAGCAGCCTAGACAGACCCAATCAGCCCCAGCATTTT. Encoded protein: CASSLDRPNQPQHF. The rearrangement links TRBV7-2 to TRBJ1-5; perhaps TRBD1 as D (5 bases). Germline V CDR1 and CDR2: SGHTA, FQGNSA. V was shortened by 5 bases and J by 3 bases, with 11 bases between the two germline ends. This CDR3 region has 14 residues.

The chain carries TRBV6-2 or TRBV6-3 and TRBJ2-5; 7 nucleotides agree with TRBD2. This CDR3 is 16 amino acids long. The ends lost 2 bases at V and 0 bases at J; junction bases unmatched: 6. Germline-derived CDR1 and CDR2 are MNHEY and SVGEGT. CDR3 sequence: CASSYLGGSDQETQYF. DNA for the CDR3: TGTGCCAGCAGTTACCTCGGGGGGTCCGACCAAGAGACCCAGTACTTC.

The V gene is TRBV25-1, the J gene TRBJ2-3, with D uncertain. This CDR3 region has 15 residues. V lost 3 bases, J lost 4 bases, and 14 bases lay in between. Germline assignment: CDR1 MGHDK and CDR2 SYGVNS. CDR3 in DNA: TGTGCCAGCAGTGAGGTGAACAATAACCCAGATACGCAGTATTTT. It specifies CASSEVNNNPDTQYF.

The chain carries TRBV5-1 and TRBJ2-3; tentative D call: TRBD2 (6 bases). The CDR3 totals 14 residues. The germline gives CDR1 SGHRS, CDR2 YFSETQ. Trimming stripped 8 bases from V and 0 bases from J, with 13 bases between. This CDR3 is CASTRGISTDTQYF. The DNA for the CDR3 is TGCGCCAGTACCCGGGGGATTAGCACAGATACGCAGTATTTT.

The chain uses TRBV5-1 and TRBJ2-2; 10 bases align to TRBD1. Germline lookup yields CDR1 SGHRS and CDR2 YFSETQ. The CDR3 is made up of 14 amino acids. Losses at the gene ends were 7 bases for V and 0 bases for J; bases not matched to a gene: 0. CDR3 protein: CASGTGANTGELFF. CDR3 in DNA: TGCGCCAGCGGGACAGGGGCGAACACCGGGGAGCTGTTTTTT.

This clone was seen a few times. The chain recombines TRBV24-1 with TRBJ2-5; possible D gene TRBD2, 5 bases. Germline lookup yields CDR1 KGHDR and CDR2 SFDVKD. V was cut by 9 bases and J by 4 bases, with 8 bases left in between. CDR3 size: 11 residues. The CDR3 loop reads CATGGGETQYF. CDR3 bases: TGTGCCACCGGAGGAGGAGAGACCCAGTACTTC.

The chain uses TRBV6-1 and TRBJ1-2; tentative D call: TRBD1 (6 bases). Trimming left V 4 bases short and J 8 bases short, with 23 bases between. Per the germline V gene, CDR1 is MNHNS and CDR2 is SASEGT. This CDR3 has 16 amino acids. The CDR3 protein is CASSATRDTRFQGYTF. In DNA form, the CDR3 reads TGTGCCAGCAGTGCCACCCGGGACACGAGATTTCAGGGCTACACCTTC.

The chain joins TRBV2 to TRBJ1-6, with 8 bases aligning to TRBD1. V lost 5 bases to trimming and J lost 9 bases; unmatched junction nucleotides: 9. The CDR3 spans 15 residues. Germline V gene lookup returns CDR1 SNHLY and CDR2 FYNNEI. In nucleotides, the CDR3 is TGTGCCAGCAGTTATGGACAGGGTACGGGTTCACCCCTCCACTTT. Its protein product is CASSYGQGTGSPLHF.

The V and J genes are TRBV2 and TRBJ2-5; the D is unclear. Trimming pared 2 bases from V and 9 bases from J, leaving 16 bases between. There are 14 residues in the CDR3. Germline CDR1 is SNHLY and CDR2 is FYNNEI. The DNA of the CDR3 is TGTGCCAGCAGTGAAAGACTGCCCGGGTCGGCCCAGTACTTC. Protein product: CASSERLPGSAQYF.

The chain recombines TRBV5-1 with TRBJ2-7, with 9 bases that match TRBD1. Germline V gene sequence: CDR1 SGHRS, CDR2 YFSETQ. The junction had 7 bases not matched to a gene; V was cut back by 7 bases and J by 2 bases. The CDR3 has 14 residues. The CDR3 sequence is CASSGTGLAYEQYF. The CDR3 DNA reads TGCGCCAGCTCCGGGACAGGGTTGGCCTACGAGCAGTACTTC.

This chain uses TRBV19 with TRBJ1-1; TRBD1 matches at 10 bases. Losses at the gene ends were 7 bases for V and 1 base for J; bases not matched to a gene: 12. Germline values: CDR1 LNHDA, CDR2 SQIVND (reference sequence). This CDR3 comprises 17 residues. The CDR3 sequence is CASNPGQGLRRNTEAFF. In nucleotides, the CDR3 is TGTGCCAGTAATCCGGGACAGGGGTTACGTCGGAACACTGAAGCTTTCTTT.

The chain combines TRBV4-1 with TRBJ1-6; 7 nucleotides match TRBD1. V dropped 6 bases and J dropped 8; count of bases not matched to a gene: 10. Per germline, CDR1 MGHRA and CDR2 YSYEKL. The CDR3 runs to 15 residues. In DNA form, the CDR3 reads TGCGCCAGCAGACTTGACCTAGGGACAGATTCACCCCTCCACTTT. Encoded protein: CASRLDLGTDSPLHF.

The rearrangement uses TRBV11-2 and TRBJ2-7; D unresolved. Per germline, CDR1 SGHAT and CDR2 FQNNGV. The ends were cut back, 4 bases at V and 2 bases at J, with 21 bases in the middle. The CDR3 is made up of 17 amino acids. The CDR3 spells CASSSIRNILHPYEQYF. The CDR3 nucleotides read TGTGCCAGCAGCTCCATCCGCAATATACTACATCCCTACGAGCAGTACTTC.